Following are 16 T cell receptor beta chains from one sample sequenced in a study of beta chain features in type 1 diabetes. General study points: TCRB CDR3s from Type 1 diabetes patients were moderately but significantly shorter in all four CD4+ subsets.

Expressed TCRB transcripts got sequenced, as all isolated RNA was reverse transcribed. Method: immunoSEQ multiplex PCR; TCRdb's copy keeps in-frame clones and lacks some. The sample lists hundreds of thousands of clones, 10% to 15% occurring once. For these receptors, no antigen is known. The sequenced sample consisted of naive CD4+ T cells from blood. Every receptor here comes from a young woman with type 1 diabetes.

The chain employs TRBV25-1 and TRBJ1-1, with a possible D match to TRBD1 (5 bases). CDR3 size: 14 residues. Trimming removed 6 bases from V and 2 bases from J, with 13 bases in between. Germline V lookup: CDR1 MGHDK, CDR2 SYGVNS. The CDR3: CASRLYGTNTEAFF. Written as DNA, the CDR3 is TGTGCCAGCAGACTCTACGGGACTAACACTGAAGCTTTCTTT.

A few counts support this clone. The chain combines TRBV29-1 with TRBJ1-1; D is uncertain. The ends were cut back, 4 bases at V and 3 bases at J, with 6 bases in the middle. Germline values: CDR1 SQVTM, CDR2 ANQGSEA. This CDR3 is 11 amino acids long. The CDR3 reads CSVAGYTEAFF. Here the CDR3 DNA reads TGCAGCGTTGCGGGGTACACTGAAGCTTTCTTT.

In this sample, this clone turned up a few times. The rearrangement links TRBV25-1 to TRBJ2-5, with D unclear. The CDR3 sequence is 13 residues long. The V gene's germline CDR1 is MGHDK and CDR2 SYGVNS. Trimming stripped 4 bases from V and 6 bases from J, with 12 bases between. The CDR3 sequence: CASSGQALQTQYF. In DNA form, the CDR3 reads TGTGCCAGCAGTGGGCAGGCATTGCAGACCCAGTACTTC.

In its sample, this clone was seen a few times. The rearrangement uses TRBV10-3 and TRBJ2-7; tentative D call: TRBD2 (6 bases). V shed 0 bases and J shed 3 bases, with 9 bases lying between them. This CDR3 contains 14 residues. CDR1 is ENHRY, CDR2 SYGVKD, per germline. The DNA for the CDR3 is TGTGCCATCAGTGAGTCGGGCGGGATCTACGAGCAGTACTTC. It yields the protein CAISESGGIYEQYF.

This chain connects TRBV18 to TRBJ1-2; TRBD1 aligns across 12 bases. The V gene end was trimmed by 6 bases and the J gene end by 8 bases; junction bases not matched to a gene: 10. Germline V gives CDR1 KGHSH, CDR2 LQKENI. The length of the CDR3 is 15 residues. The CDR3 region is CASSPGTGGAEGYTF. The CDR3 bases are TGTGCCAGCTCCCCAGGGACAGGGGGCGCGGAAGGCTACACCTTC.

In its sample, this clone was seen a few times. The chain is built from TRBV29-1 and TRBJ1-4; no clear D. The V end was cut by 6 bases, the J end by 5 bases, with 10 bases between. Germline V gene data show CDR1 as SQVTM and CDR2 as ANQGSEA. There are 12 residues in the CDR3. The CDR3 loop is CSVRAGNEKLFF. CDR3 DNA: TGCAGCGTGAGAGCGGGAAATGAAAAACTGTTTTTT. Full variable domain (missing parts from reference TRBV29-1 and TRBJ1-4): SAVISQKPSRDICQRGTSLTIQCQVDSQVTMMFWYRQQPGQSLTLIATANQGSEATYESGFVIDKFPISRPNLTFSTLTVSNMSPEDSSIYLCSVRAGNEKLFFGSGTQLSVL.

This clone came up a few times. The chain joins TRBV5-1 to TRBJ2-2; the D gene is possibly TRBD1 (5 bases). Germline assignment: CDR1 SGHRS and CDR2 YFSETQ. Trimming took 3 bases from V and 6 from J, leaving 9 bases between them. The CDR3 loop spans 13 amino acids. CDR3 in DNA: TGCGCCAGCAGCTCCCCAGGGTCCGGGGAGCTGTTTTTT. Amino acid sequence: CASSSPGSGELFF.

V usage is TRBV4-3 and J usage is TRBJ2-3, with 10 bases fitting TRBD2. Germline values: CDR1 LGHNA, CDR2 YSLEER. The CDR3 is 19 amino acids. V was pared by 0 bases and J by 5 bases, with 14 bases of the junction left unmatched. The CDR3 sequence: CASSQEFFPAGGRGDTQYF. The CDR3 DNA reads TGCGCCAGCAGCCAAGAATTTTTCCCAGCGGGGGGGCGGGGAGATACGCAGTATTTT.

This clone was picked up one time. The chain joins TRBV10-3 to TRBJ1-2, with 8 bases matching TRBD1. CDR3 length: 13 residues. Germline CDR1 reads ENHRY; CDR2 reads SYGVKD. The trim removed 5 bases at V and 8 bases at J, leaving 7 bases unmatched. CDR3 loop: CAISPTGVEGYTF. The CDR3 nucleotides are TGTGCCATCAGTCCGACAGGGGTAGAAGGCTACACCTTC.

Remarks on this clone: Other nucleotide sequences from this sample produce the same CDR3. J is TRBJ2-7 and V is TRBV28; D uncertain. Trimming stripped 1 base from V and 3 bases from J, with 4 bases between. CDR1 and CDR2 (germline): MDHEN, SYDVKM. This CDR3 contains 12 residues. CDR3 nucleotides: TGTGCCAGCAGTTTATCCAGCTACGAGCAGTACTTC. Translation gives CASSLSSYEQYF.

This clone was detected only a few times. The rearrangement joins TRBV4-3 to TRBJ1-4, with unresolved D. In germline, CDR1 is LGHNA, CDR2 YSLEER. There are 14 residues in the CDR3. V was trimmed by 2 bases and J by 5 bases, leaving 9 bases between them. CDR3 in DNA: TGCGCCAGCAGCCAATCGGGAACGAATGAAAAACTGTTTTTT. Amino acid sequence: CASSQSGTNEKLFF.

This clone was detected a few times. The chain recombines TRBV28 with TRBJ2-7, with TRBD2 as a possible D gene (6 bases). Germline V lookup: CDR1 MDHEN, CDR2 SYDVKM. The CDR3 is made up of 11 amino acids. V was cut by 7 bases and J by 7 bases, with 11 bases left in between. The CDR3 loop reads CASMEGREQYF. In nucleotides, the CDR3 is TGTGCCAGCATGGAGGGGCGTGAGCAGTACTTC. Filled out from reference TRBV28 and TRBJ2-7, the complete variable domain reads DVKVTQSSRYLVKRTGEKVFLECVQDMDHENMFWYRQDPGLGLRLIYFSYDVKMKEKGDIPEGYSVSREKKERFSLILESASTNQTSMYLCASMEGREQYFGPGTRLTVT.

There are a few counts of this clone. CDR3 protein: CASSQDVGATSTDTQYF. The CDR3 DNA reads as TGCGCCAGCAGCCAAGATGTGGGGGCCACTAGCACAGATACGCAGTATTTT. V usage is TRBV4-3 and J usage is TRBJ2-3; D is perhaps TRBD1 (6 bases). This CDR3 spans 17 amino acids. V was pared by 0 bases and J by 0 bases, with 13 bases between. CDR1 and CDR2 (germline): LGHNA, YSLEER.

This clone was counted between two and nine times. The chain uses TRBV7-2 and TRBJ2-4; TRBD1 aligns across 7 bases. There are 14 residues in the CDR3. J lost 7 bases, V lost 5 bases, and 8 bases had no gene match. Germline CDR1 and CDR2: SGHTA and FQGNSA. Written as DNA, the CDR3 is TGTGCCAGCAGCCTCCGGCAGGGGGTGAACATTCAGTACTTC. Protein product: CASSLRQGVNIQYF.

The rearrangement links TRBV5-1 to TRBJ2-1; a weak D match, TRBD2 (6 bases). The CDR3 consists of 14 residues. With 4 bases removed from V and 3 bases from J, the gap between germline ends came to 11 bases. Germline V gene lookup returns CDR1 SGHRS and CDR2 YFSETQ. CDR3 bases: TGCGCCAGCAGCCCGAGACTAGTCTACAATGAGCAGTTCTTC. This gives the protein CASSPRLVYNEQFF. The entire variable domain, with the rest obtained from reference TRBV5-1 and TRBJ2-1, is as follows: KAGVTQTPRYLIKTRGQQVTLSCSPISGHRSVSWYQQTPGQGLQFLFEYFSETQRNKGNFPGRFSGRQFSNSRSEMNVSTLELGDSALYLCASSPRLVYNEQFFGPGTRLTVL.

This clone was counted a few times. The genes are TRBV9 and TRBJ2-3; D possibly corresponds to TRBD1 (6 bases). Trimming removed 4 bases from V and 1 base from J, with 22 bases in between. Germline V gene lookup returns CDR1 SGDLS and CDR2 YYNGEE. The CDR3 consists of 18 residues. CDR3 sequence: CASSSQAGARGGTDTQYF. The CDR3 coding sequence is TGTGCCAGCAGCTCTCAGGCAGGGGCGAGAGGGGGCACAGATACGCAGTATTTT.